This TCR beta chain was recorded in a study of T-cell reconstitution after alpha-beta-depleted transplantation in children. The study, taken as a whole, reports: Some patients' high day-60 TCRbeta diversity was traced to surviving recipient T cells and thymic progenitors. Expanded graft clones, several hundred of them, were reportedly the source of alpha-beta T cells about two months after transplant.

In its sample, this clonotype was seen a few times. Antigen unknown. TCRbeta library construction was performed incorporating unique molecular identifiers. Each CDR3 protein gets one entry after TCRdb re-called the PCR reads with MiXCR. The sample carries some 600,000 distinct CDR3 sequences, 13% recorded once. Germline CDR1 is LGHNA and CDR2 is YNFKEQ. The CDR3 contains 16 residues. Losses at the gene ends were 0 bases for V and 3 bases for J; bases not matched to a gene: 4. The receptor was isolated from a male patient between 10 and 17 years old who had a stem cell transplant for acute myeloid leukemia, so the T cells may come from the graft donor. The sample consisted of PBMCs, mostly from graft donor cells, taken 360 days after TCRalphabeta/CD19-depleted stem cell transplant. The chain carries TRBV4-2 and TRBJ2-5; 10 positions agree with TRBD1. The CDR3 DNA follows: TGTGCCAGCAGCCAAGACAAGGGGACAGGGGAAGAGACCCAGTACTTC. Its translation is CASSQDKGTGEETQYF.